The sample holds one count of the clone carrying this T cell receptor beta chain. Its antigen is not known. This record belongs to a study of shared clonotypes between healthy human individuals. Deep was the level used in running the assay. It was across several immunoSEQ plates that each subset's genomic DNA was evenly split. Clones were read by immunoSEQ multiplex PCR, and TCRdb kept only the in-frame ones, dropping some. The top ten hold approximately 1.5% of the sample, which has about 980,000 clones, approximately 80% seen once. The ends lost 2 bases at V and 7 bases at J; junction bases unmatched: 12. Germline V gene lookup returns CDR1 MGHRA and CDR2 YSYEKL. The CDR3 is 17 residues long. Notes on the study in general: Only blood was sampled; tissue repertoires likely differ. Clonotypes that were shared across a handful of donors made up around 5% of naive CD4 clonotypes.

The clonotype was recovered from a man between 18 and 29 years old in good health. V gene TRBV4-1 combines with J gene TRBJ1-5, with 9 bases identical to TRBD1. The specimen was memory CD4+ T cells sorted from blood. Subset in this sample: CD45RA-negative fraction. CDR3 protein: CASSQRSGQGGGQPQHF. The DNA for the CDR3 is TGCGCCAGCAGCCAACGGTCGGGACAGGGAGGGGGCCAGCCCCAGCATTTT.